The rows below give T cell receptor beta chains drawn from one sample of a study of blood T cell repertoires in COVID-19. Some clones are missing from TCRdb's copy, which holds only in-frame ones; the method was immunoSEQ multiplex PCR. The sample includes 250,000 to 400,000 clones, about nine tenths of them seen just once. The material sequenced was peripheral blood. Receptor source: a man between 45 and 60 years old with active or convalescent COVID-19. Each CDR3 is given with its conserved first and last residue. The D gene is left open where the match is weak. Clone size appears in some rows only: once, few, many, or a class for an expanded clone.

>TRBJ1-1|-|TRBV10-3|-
TGTGCCATCAGTATGGGCTTACTGAACACTGAAGCTTTCTTT
CAISMGLLNTEAFF
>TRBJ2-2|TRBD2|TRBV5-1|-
TGCGCCAGCAGCCCGGGACTATTCACCGGGGAGCTGTTTTTT
CASSPGLFTGELFF
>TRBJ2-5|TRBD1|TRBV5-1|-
TGCGCCAGCAGCTTGGACAGGGGAAGGGAGACCCAGTACTTC
CASSLDRGRETQYF
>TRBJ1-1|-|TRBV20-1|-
TGCAGTGCTAGTAGCGGGGGCCGGGAAGCTTTCTTT
CSASSGGREAFF
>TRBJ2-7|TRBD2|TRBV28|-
TGTGCCAGCAGCCCTCTCGGGGGGGCCGTTTCCTACGAGCAGTACTTC
CASSPLGGAVSYEQYF
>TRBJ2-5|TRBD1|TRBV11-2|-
TGTGCCAGCAGCTTAGACTTTACAGGGGAAGAGACCCAGTACTTC
CASSLDFTGEETQYF
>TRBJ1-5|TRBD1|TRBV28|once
TGTGCCAGCAGTTCGGACAGGGCTAATCAGCCCCAGCATTTT
CASSSDRANQPQHF
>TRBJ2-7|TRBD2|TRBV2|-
TGTGCCAGCAGCTTCGCTCCGGGACTAGCGGGCTTACGGTCGTCCTACGAGCAGTACTTC
CASSFAPGLAGLRSSYEQYF
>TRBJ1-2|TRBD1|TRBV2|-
TGTGCCAGCAGCGTCCGGGACCAAGGGGGCGGCTACACCTTC
CASSVRDQGGGYTF
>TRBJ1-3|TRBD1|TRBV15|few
TGTGCCACCAGGAAGGACAGGCTCTCTGGAAACACCATATATTTT
CATRKDRLSGNTIYF
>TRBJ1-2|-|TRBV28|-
TGTGCCAGCAGTTTTAGTGCCAGGGGAGAATCTGGCTACACCTTC
CASSFSARGESGYTF
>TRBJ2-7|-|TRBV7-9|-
TGTGCCAGCAGCTTGTCCGGGATGGCCTACGAGCAGTACTTC
CASSLSGMAYEQYF
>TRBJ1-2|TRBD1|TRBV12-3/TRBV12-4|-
TGTGCCAGCAGGTACAGGGGTGACTATGGCTACACCTTC
CASRYRGDYGYTF
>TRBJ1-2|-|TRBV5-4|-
TGTGCCAGCAGCTTGGCGCTTGCGGACTATGGCTACACCTTC
CASSLALADYGYTF
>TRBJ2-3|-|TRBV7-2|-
TGTGCCAGCAGCCCCTCCGGGGTCACAGATACGCAGTATTTT
CASSPSGVTDTQYF
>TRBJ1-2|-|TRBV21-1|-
TGTGCCAGCAGCAAAGCCCCCCAGGGATCCTATGGCTACACCTTC
CASSKAPQGSYGYTF
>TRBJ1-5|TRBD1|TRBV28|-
TGTGCCAGCAGTTCCCGCCCGGGACAGTTCCATCAGCCCCAGCATTTT
CASSSRPGQFHQPQHF
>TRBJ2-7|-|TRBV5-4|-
TGTGCCAGCAGCCTTCGTAAGGGGGGACAGACCATCTACGAGCAGTACTTC
CASSLRKGGQTIYEQYF
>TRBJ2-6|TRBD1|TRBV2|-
TGTGCCAGCCGGGACAGGGGGAGGGCTGGGGCCAACGTCCTGACTTTC
CASRDRGRAGANVLTF
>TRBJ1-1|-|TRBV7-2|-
TGTGCCAGCAGCCATTGGGCAGCCCATAGGAGGATGAACACTGAAGCTTTCTTT
CASSHWAAHRRMNTEAFF
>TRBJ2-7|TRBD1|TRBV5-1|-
TGCGCCAGCAGCCCGGGGACAGGAGCCTACGAGCAGTACTTC
CASSPGTGAYEQYF
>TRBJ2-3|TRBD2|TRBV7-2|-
TGTGCCAGCAGCCCCTGGACTAGCGGAGATACGCAGTATTTT
CASSPWTSGDTQYF
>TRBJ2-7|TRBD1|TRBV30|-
TGTGCCTGGAGCGGCAGGGGGCGCGGTGATTTCTTCAGCGAGCAGTACTTC
CAWSGRGRGDFFSEQYF
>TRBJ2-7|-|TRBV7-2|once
TGTGCCAGCAGCCGCTCCGCGGGCGAGCAGTACTTC
CASSRSAGEQYF
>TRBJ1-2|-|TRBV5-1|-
TGCGCCAGCAGCTTGAATGAACAGGGAGTGGGCGGCTACACCTTC
CASSLNEQGVGGYTF
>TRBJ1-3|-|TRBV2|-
TGTGCCAGCATCACGGGGGATTCTGGAAACACCATATATTTT
CASITGDSGNTIYF
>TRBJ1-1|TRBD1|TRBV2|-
TGTGCCAGCAGTGAACGGGGCCGGGACAGTGGAGCTTTCTTT
CASSERGRDSGAFF